Listed below are T cell receptor beta chains from one sample, sequenced in a study of T cell changes during pregnancy in multiple sclerosis. Produced via immunoSEQ multiplex PCR; TCRdb's table is partial and in-frame only. The sample includes roughly 60,000 clones, 90% of them seen just once. The sequencing here drew on peripheral blood, taken in the second trimester of pregnancy. The receptors come from a female donor in good health, enrolled as a control in a pregnancy study. CDR3s include the opening cysteine and the closing phenylalanine or tryptophan. A D gene is named only where the DNA matches it firmly. Clone size is not always given. Where it is, it says once, few, many or a class for expanded clones.

>TRBD1|TRBV9|NA|TRBJ2-7
CASSGGTGEYEQYF
TGTGCCAGCAGCGGAGGGACAGGGGAGTACGAGCAGTACTTC
>TRBD2|TRBV7-8|NA|TRBJ2-7
CASRPGLAVDEQYF
TGTGCCAGCAGGCCGGGACTAGCAGTCGACGAGCAGTACTTC
>NA|TRBV5-1|NA|TRBJ1-4
CASSSEGQINEKLFF
TGCGCCAGCAGCTCTGAAGGACAGATAAATGAAAAACTGTTTTTT
>TRBD2|TRBV2|NA|TRBJ2-2
CASGGRANTGELFF
TGTGCCAGCGGTGGGAGGGCGAACACCGGGGAGCTGTTTTTT
>NA|TRBV6-1|NA|TRBJ2-3
CASSAGHADTQYF
TGTGCCAGCAGTGCGGGTCACGCAGATACGCAGTATTTT
>NA|TRBV28|once|TRBJ2-3
CASSLLGGSTDTQYF
TGTGCCAGCAGTTTATTAGGAGGGAGCACAGATACGCAGTATTTT
>TRBD2|TRBV7-2|NA|TRBJ2-2
CASSFAGGGPGELFF
TGTGCCAGCAGCTTCGCGGGGGGGGGCCCCGGGGAGCTGTTTTTT
>TRBD1|TRBV4-1|NA|TRBJ2-7
CASSRYLRGPYEQYF
TGCGCCAGCAGTCGATACCTCAGGGGGCCTTACGAGCAGTACTTC
>NA|TRBV9|NA|TRBJ2-7
CASSADRNEQYF
TGTGCCAGCAGCGCGGACAGAAACGAGCAGTACTTC
>TRBD1|TRBV7-9|NA|TRBJ1-1
CASSLSQGARFGTEAFF
TGTGCCAGCAGCTTGTCACAGGGGGCGCGGTTCGGCACTGAAGCTTTCTTT
>NA|TRBV6-5|NA|TRBJ2-2
CASSYLSSGNTGELFF
TGTGCCAGCAGTTACCTTTCGTCAGGGAACACCGGGGAGCTGTTTTTT
>NA|TRBV27|NA|TRBJ2-1
CASRSPLPGSKTRNEQFF
TGTGCCAGCAGATCCCCTCTGCCCGGGAGTAAAACCAGAAATGAGCAGTTCTTC
>NA|TRBV6-4|NA|TRBJ2-1
CASSEGSGGGDYNEQFF
TGTGCCAGCAGTGAAGGATCTGGAGGGGGCGATTACAATGAGCAGTTCTTC
>NA|TRBV6-4|few|TRBJ1-1
CASRIGQLNTEAFF
TGTGCCAGCAGGATTGGACAGCTGAACACTGAAGCTTTCTTT
>NA|TRBV2|NA|TRBJ2-7
CASRRGTYEQYF
TGTGCCAGCAGGAGAGGGACTTACGAGCAGTACTTC
>NA|TRBV28|NA|TRBJ1-5
CASSFVQGNNQPQHF
TGTGCCAGCAGTTTCGTCCAGGGAAACAATCAGCCCCAGCATTTT
>NA|TRBV7-9|few|TRBJ1-6
CASRADTDGNSPLHF
TGTGCCAGCAGGGCGGACACCGACGGCAATTCACCCCTCCACTTT
>NA|TRBV9|NA|TRBJ2-3
CASSVGEFADTQYF
TGTGCCAGCAGCGTAGGAGAGTTTGCAGATACGCAGTATTTT
>NA|TRBV11-3|NA|TRBJ2-7
CASSLSSGVQYF
TGTGCCAGCAGCTTATCCTCCGGGGTTCAGTACTTC
>NA|TRBV18|once|TRBJ1-1
CASSTEGGPTEAFF
TGTGCCAGCTCCACCGAGGGGGGGCCCACTGAAGCTTTCTTT
>NA|TRBV2|NA|TRBJ1-5
CASSARNQPQHF
TGTGCCAGCAGTGCCCGGAATCAGCCCCAGCATTTT
>TRBD1|TRBV7-9|NA|TRBJ2-2
CASSFIQGANTGELFF
TGTGCCAGCAGCTTCATTCAGGGGGCGAACACCGGGGAGCTGTTTTTT
>NA|TRBV18|NA|TRBJ2-3
CASSPASDSSGDTQYF
TGTGCCAGCTCACCCGCAAGCGACAGTAGTGGAGATACGCAGTATTTT
>NA|TRBV19|NA|TRBJ2-7
CASSSGTVAYEQYF
TGTGCCAGTAGTAGCGGGACCGTTGCCTACGAGCAGTACTTC
>TRBD1|TRBV18|NA|TRBJ2-7
CASSPGQSSYEQYF
TGTGCCAGCTCACCGGGACAGTCCTCCTACGAGCAGTACTTC
>NA|TRBV29-1|NA|TRBJ2-2
CSVRWFGRHNTGELFF
TGCAGCGTTAGGTGGTTCGGGAGACATAACACCGGGGAGCTGTTTTTT
>NA|TRBV25-1|NA|TRBJ2-2
CASSGPGDTGELFF
TGTGCCAGCAGTGGTCCGGGGGACACCGGGGAGCTGTTTTTT
>NA|TRBV5-4|NA|TRBJ2-2
CASRKQGFGELFF
TGTGCCAGCAGGAAGCAGGGATTCGGGGAGCTGTTTTTT
>NA|TRBV10-1|few|TRBJ1-1
CASSAGNTEAFF
TGCGCCAGCAGTGCGGGGAACACTGAAGCTTTCTTT
>NA|TRBV4-2|NA|TRBJ1-3
CASSQDPRSSGNTIYF
TGTGCCAGCAGCCAAGATCCGCGGAGCTCTGGAAACACCATATATTTT
>TRBD1|TRBV5-6|NA|TRBJ2-7
CASSPDRGPREQYF
TGTGCCAGCAGCCCGGACAGGGGGCCTCGCGAGCAGTACTTC
>NA|TRBV4-2|NA|TRBJ2-6
CASSQDRGTGANVLTF
TGTGCCAGCAGCCAAGATCGGGGAACTGGGGCCAACGTCCTGACTTTC
>NA|TRBV2|NA|TRBJ1-6
CASSVLSGGRYYNSPLHF
TGTGCCAGCAGTGTACTCTCCGGGGGACGGTACTATAATTCACCCCTCCACTTT
>TRBD2|TRBV5-8|NA|TRBJ2-1
CASSWGGNEQFF
TGTGCCAGCAGCTGGGGGGGGAATGAGCAGTTCTTC
>NA|TRBV30|few|TRBJ1-1
CAWSRGRAGEAFF
TGTGCCTGGAGTAGGGGGAGGGCCGGTGAAGCTTTCTTT
>TRBD1|TRBV18|NA|TRBJ1-2
CASSPPTGVYGYTF
TGTGCCAGCTCACCACCTACAGGGGTCTATGGCTACACCTTC
>TRBD1|TRBV6-5|few|TRBJ1-6
CASREQGGGSPLHF
TGTGCCAGCAGAGAACAGGGGGGTGGTTCACCCCTCCACTTT
>NA|TRBV5-1|NA|TRBJ2-1
CASSYAPSYNEQFF
TGCGCCAGCAGCTATGCGCCCTCCTACAATGAGCAGTTCTTC
>NA|TRBV18|NA|TRBJ1-3
CASSPWDTGSLGNTIYF
TGTGCCAGCTCACCATGGGACACCGGTTCGCTCGGAAACACCATATATTTT
>NA|TRBV5-6|NA|TRBJ1-4
CASSLFGSGNEKLFF
TGTGCCAGCAGCTTGTTTGGTTCAGGGAATGAAAAACTGTTTTTT
>TRBD2|TRBV2|NA|TRBJ2-2
CASTLSSGTSGKGGELFF
TGTGCCAGCACCTTGTCATCCGGGACTAGCGGGAAGGGCGGGGAGCTGTTTTTT
>TRBD1|TRBV27|NA|TRBJ1-1
CASSLRGQGNTEAFF
TGTGCCAGCAGTTTAAGGGGACAGGGGAACACTGAAGCTTTCTTT
>NA|TRBV4-1|NA|TRBJ1-5
CASSQESHSHQPQHF
TGCGCCAGCAGCCAAGAAAGTCATAGTCATCAGCCCCAGCATTTT
>TRBD2|TRBV19|NA|TRBJ2-3
CATVGLAGGQTDTQYF
TGTGCCACCGTTGGACTAGCGGGAGGGCAGACAGATACGCAGTATTTT
>NA|TRBV18|NA|TRBJ1-6
CASSPRGQSSPLHF
TGTGCCAGCTCACCGCGCGGCCAATCTTCACCCCTCCACTTT
>TRBD1|TRBV7-9|NA|TRBJ1-5
CASSLGTRGEQPQHF
TGTGCCAGCAGCTTAGGGACCAGGGGGGAACAGCCCCAGCATTTT
>NA|TRBV5-1|NA|TRBJ1-1
CASSLGQFMNTEAFF
TGCGCCAGCAGCTTGGGACAGTTCATGAACACTGAAGCTTTCTTT
>NA|TRBV27|NA|TRBJ1-2
CASSPSAGDDYGYTF
TGTGCCAGCAGCCCCTCAGCCGGGGATGACTATGGCTACACCTTC
>TRBD2|TRBV30|NA|TRBJ2-5
CAWNPSGGMETQYF
TGTGCCTGGAACCCCTCCGGGGGGATGGAGACCCAGTACTTC
>NA|TRBV7-8|NA|TRBJ1-1
CASSSPQINTEAFF
TGTGCCAGCAGCTCACCCCAGATAAACACTGAAGCTTTCTTT
>NA|TRBV28|NA|TRBJ1-2
CASSLSSGGDGYTF
TGTGCCAGCAGTTTATCGTCGGGGGGGGATGGCTACACCTTC
>NA|TRBV5-1|NA|TRBJ2-1
CASSFDNYNEQFF
TGCGCCAGCAGCTTCGACAACTACAATGAGCAGTTCTTC
>TRBD2|TRBV30|NA|TRBJ2-7
CAWMRGGLYEQYF
TGTGCCTGGATGCGGGGGGGCCTCTACGAGCAGTACTTC
>NA|TRBV7-6|NA|TRBJ2-7
CASSSSPGRAYEQYF
TGTGCCAGCAGCTCCTCACCGGGCAGGGCCTACGAGCAGTACTTC
>NA|TRBV18|NA|TRBJ2-7
CASSPLILQGRGAYEQYF
TGTGCCAGCTCACCACTTATTTTACAGGGACGGGGAGCCTACGAGCAGTACTTC
>NA|TRBV7-8|NA|TRBJ1-1
CASSLALYYEAFF
TGTGCCAGCAGCTTAGCGCTTTACTATGAAGCTTTCTTT
>TRBD1|TRBV28|few|TRBJ2-1
CASSSPGQGYNEQFF
TGTGCCAGCAGTTCTCCGGGACAGGGTTACAATGAGCAGTTCTTC
>NA|TRBV9|NA|TRBJ2-7
CASSVEEPGTDAYEQYF
TGTGCCAGCAGCGTAGAGGAACCCGGGACTGACGCTTACGAGCAGTACTTC